Given below is one T cell receptor beta chain in context. The antigen is undetermined. Researchers collected around 10 milliliters of peripheral blood from every single donor. Germline V gives CDR1 SGHRS, CDR2 YFSETQ. The CDR3 totals 16 residues. Trimming left V 4 bases short and J 0 bases short, with 14 bases between. This entry comes from a study of blood T cells in healthy people across ages. Study-level points and caveats: With age, beta diversity per million T cells declined roughly linearly, significantly by around 43.

Next came a second PCR, run for about 6 to 11 cycles, which used a sample-barcoded 5' primer along with a J-beta primer mix. TCRdb re-called the 5' RACE reads through MiXCR, storing one row per CDR3 protein. The sample has hundreds of thousands of distinct CDR3 sequences, just over 55% seen once. The TCR sequence derives from a man aged 35 to 55 in good health. The sample was blood. The chain uses TRBV5-1 and TRBJ2-1; D possibly corresponds to TRBD2 (6 bases). The CDR3 DNA sequence: TGCGCCAGCAGCCGGGGACTTATAGTCTCCTACAATGAGCAGTTCTTC. Translation: CASSRGLIVSYNEQFF.